The 20 T cell receptor beta chains in this list originate from one sample, sequenced in a study of T-cell reconstitution after alpha-beta-depleted transplantation in children. Unique molecular identifiers featured in how the TCRbeta library was prepared. Each CDR3 protein gets one entry after TCRdb re-called the PCR reads with MiXCR. The sample includes some 180,000 distinct CDR3 sequences, 6.6% seen only once; the top ten take 5.5%. The sample in question was PBMCs, obtained before TCRalphabeta/CD19-depleted stem cell transplant. All receptors derive from a boy aged 2 to 10 with acute lymphoblastic leukemia, due to receive a stem cell transplant.

This clonotype was counted at least ten times. The chain joins TRBV15 to TRBJ2-2; the D gene is possibly TRBD1 (6 bases). CDR1 is LNHNV, CDR2 YYDKDF, per germline (reference sequence). The CDR3 is made up of 13 amino acids. Trimming shortened V by 2 bases and J by 8 bases, and 9 bases separated the two germline ends. Here the CDR3 DNA reads TGTGCCACCAGCAGATCCCAGGGGGGGGAGCTGTTTTTT. Residues: CATSRSQGGELFF.

This clonotype was observed many times. V is TRBV5-1 and J is TRBJ2-5; D gene uncertain. The ends were cut back, 0 bases at V and 5 bases at J, with 8 bases in the middle. This CDR3 comprises 13 residues. Germline loops: CDR1 SGHRS, CDR2 YFSETQ. CDR3 coding DNA: TGCGCCAGCAGCTTGGGCCTTGGCGAGACCCAGTACTTC. Amino acid sequence: CASSLGLGETQYF.

This clonotype has only a few counts. The chain uses TRBV12-3 or TRBV12-4 and TRBJ2-1; D uncertain. Trimming removed 1 base at V and 9 bases at J, with 7 bases between. CDR3 length equals 12 residues. The CDR3 spells CASSLEGVEQFF. As DNA, the CDR3 is TGTGCCAGCAGTTTAGAGGGTGTTGAGCAGTTCTTC.

This clonotype has ten or more counts. V gene TRBV28 combines with J gene TRBJ1-5; 7 bases agree with TRBD1. Germline V gives CDR1 MDHEN, CDR2 SYDVKM. This CDR3 has 12 residues. Trimming removed 6 bases from V and 7 bases from J; junction bases left unmatched: 3. The CDR3, as DNA: TGTGCCAGCAGCATCAGGGGGCAGCCCCAGCATTTT. Its protein is CASSIRGQPQHF.

On this clonotype: A clone one base away is much larger, so this may be a read error. This rearrangement joins TRBV25-1 to TRBJ2-3; no reliable D call. The CDR3 has 16 amino acids. CDR1 and CDR2 from the germline V gene are MGHDK and SYGVNS. The CDR3: CAGSDAGSLGTDTQYF. CDR3 DNA sequence: TGTGCCGGCAGTGACGCCGGGTCCCTTGGGACAGATACGCAGTATTTT.

This clonotype was counted only a few times. The V call is TRBV6-1, the J call TRBJ1-6; D is unresolved. Trimming removed 1 base from V and 1 base from J, with 5 bases in between. The CDR3 spans 15 residues. Germline V gene data show CDR1 as MNHNS and CDR2 as SASEGT. This CDR3 is CASSEDQSYNSPLHF. CDR3 sequence (DNA): TGTGCCAGCAGTGAAGACCAGTCCTATAATTCACCCCTCCACTTT.

To note about this clonotype: One base away lies a much larger clone, so this may be a sequencing read error. The V gene is TRBV11-2, the J gene TRBJ2-3; D is ambiguous. Trimming removed 4 bases at V and 2 bases at J, with 4 bases between. From germline, CDR1 is SGHAT and CDR2 FQNNGV. The CDR3 loop spans 12 amino acids. The CDR3 sequence is CASSWVTDTQYF. The CDR3 region has the DNA TGTGCCAGCAGCTGGGTCACAGATACGCAGTATTTT.

This clonotype was counted at least ten times. The CDR3 DNA is TGCGCCAGCAGCCAAGGGCTAGCCCAGGCCGATACGCAGTATTTT. Protein product: CASSQGLAQADTQYF. The chain has TRBV4-3 and TRBJ2-3; perhaps TRBD2 as D (5 bases). The germline CDR1 and CDR2 sequences are LGHNA and YSLEER. The ends were cut back, 1 base at V and 6 bases at J, with 14 bases in the middle. The CDR3 runs to 15 residues.

This clonotype was observed at least ten times. The rearrangement links TRBV6-5 to TRBJ2-7; D is possibly TRBD2 (6 bases). This CDR3 spans 15 amino acids. V was clipped by 3 bases and J by 3 bases, with 15 bases between them. The germline CDR1 and CDR2 sequences are MNHEY and SVGAGI. The CDR3 spells CASSYEGRFGYEQYF. In DNA, the CDR3 is TGTGCCAGCAGTTATGAGGGGAGGTTCGGCTACGAGCAGTACTTC.

The sample holds many counts of this clonotype. The V call is TRBV29-1, the J call TRBJ2-3; the D is unclear. The CDR3 loop spans 12 amino acids. The germline CDR1 and CDR2 sequences are SQVTM and ANQGSEA. Trimming pared 2 bases from V and 0 bases from J, leaving 3 bases between. CDR3 sequence reads: CSVEYSTDTQYF. The CDR3 DNA reads TGCAGCGTTGAATACAGCACAGATACGCAGTATTTT.

There are a few counts of this clonotype. The CDR3 DNA is TGTGCCAGCAGTTTCGGGACAGCCACAGATACGCAGTATTTT. The encoded protein is CASSFGTATDTQYF. V usage is TRBV11-2 and J usage is TRBJ2-3; TRBD1 matches at 7 bases. The CDR3 contains 14 residues. Germline CDR1 SGHAT, CDR2 FQNNGV. The V segment lost 6 bases and the J segment 2 bases; nucleotides outside the gene matches: 5.

There are many counts of this clonotype. The rearrangement joins TRBV12-3 or TRBV12-4 to TRBJ2-3; D is ambiguous. V was trimmed by 5 bases and J by 0 bases, leaving 12 bases between them. This CDR3 is built from 15 residues. The CDR3 DNA reads as TGTGCCAGCAGTCTGGCCGGCAGGAGCACAGATACGCAGTATTTT. This gives the protein CASSLAGRSTDTQYF.

The V gene is TRBV12-3 or TRBV12-4, the J gene TRBJ1-1; 7 nucleotides match TRBD1. There are 15 residues in the CDR3. V lost 6 bases to trimming and J lost 13 bases; unmatched junction nucleotides: 20. The CDR3 coding sequence is TGTGCCAGCAGAACAAAGAAGGGACAGCGAGGGGGGGATTTCTTT. It encodes CASRTKKGQRGGDFF.

This clonotype was recorded many times. The chain links TRBV7-8 to TRBJ2-1; no definite D call. This CDR3 is 14 amino acids long. Germline V gene data show CDR1 as SGHVS and CDR2 as FQNEAQ. V gave up 5 bases and J gave up 3 bases, with 11 bases separating them. The CDR3 coding sequence is TGTGCCAGCAGCCCAAGTCCCGACTACAATGAGCAGTTCTTC. Its translation: CASSPSPDYNEQFF.

This clonotype showed up just a few times. The rearrangement uses TRBV11-2 and TRBJ2-7; D is ambiguous. Germline CDR1 is SGHAT and CDR2 is FQNNGV. The CDR3 is made up of 15 amino acids. V was shortened by 5 bases and J by 0 bases, with 14 bases between the two germline ends. The CDR3 spells CASSLLEYGSYEQYF. The CDR3 nucleotides read TGTGCCAGCAGCCTTCTAGAGTATGGCTCCTACGAGCAGTACTTC.

This clonotype has ten or more counts. This chain links TRBV12-3 or TRBV12-4 with TRBJ1-1; 10 bases align to TRBD1. This CDR3 region has 12 residues. With 6 bases clipped from V and 5 bases from J, the junction kept 0 bases outside the gene matches. CDR3 sequence: CASRGQGTEAFF. The DNA for the CDR3 is TGTGCCAGCAGGGGACAGGGGACTGAAGCTTTCTTT.

This clonotype was counted many times. This sequence joins TRBV28 and TRBJ1-5, with 9 bases lining up with TRBD1. Losses at the gene ends were 2 bases for V and 3 bases for J; bases not matched to a gene: 2. The CDR3 is 15 residues long. Germline lookup yields CDR1 MDHEN and CDR2 SYDVKM. CDR3 DNA: TGTGCCAGCAGTTTAGGACAGGGGAACAATCAGCCCCAGCATTTT. Its protein product is CASSLGQGNNQPQHF.

This clonotype was seen a handful of times. The rearrangement uses TRBV7-9 and TRBJ2-2; 8 bases map to TRBD2. The CDR3 has 16 amino acids. Per the germline V gene, CDR1 is SEHNR and CDR2 is FQNEAQ (reference sequence). V lost 4 bases and J lost 4; bases outside the gene matches: 8. This chain's CDR3 is CASSSLPGGVTGELFF. The CDR3 nucleotides are TGTGCCAGCAGCTCGCTTCCCGGGGGGGTCACCGGGGAGCTGTTTTTT. The whole variable domain, remainder taken from reference TRBV7-9 and TRBJ2-2, is DTGVSQNPRHKITKRGQNVTFRCDPISEHNRLYWYRQTLGQGPEFLTYFQNEAQLEKSRLLSDRFSAERPKGSFSTLEIQRTEQGDSAMYLCASSSLPGGVTGELFFGEGSRLTVL.

There are many counts of this clonotype. This rearrangement joins TRBV4-3 to TRBJ2-3; D is possibly TRBD2 (5 bases). V was clipped by 0 bases and J by 2 bases, with 21 bases between them. The CDR3 has 19 amino acids. Germline CDR1 LGHNA, CDR2 YSLEER. CDR3 nucleotides: TGCGCCAGCAGCCAAGAGAGGGTTGGAGAGTCGTTTGACACAGATACGCAGTATTTT. It translates to CASSQERVGESFDTDTQYF.

The V call is TRBV4-3, the J call TRBJ2-7; 9 bases are a match to TRBD1. Germline CDR1 and CDR2: LGHNA and YSLEER. The CDR3 runs to 15 residues. V shed 4 bases and J 2 bases; nucleotides not matched to a gene: 6. CDR3 in amino acids: CASSLEWDRAYEQYF. The CDR3 DNA reads as TGCGCCAGCAGCCTTGAGTGGGACAGGGCCTACGAGCAGTACTTC.